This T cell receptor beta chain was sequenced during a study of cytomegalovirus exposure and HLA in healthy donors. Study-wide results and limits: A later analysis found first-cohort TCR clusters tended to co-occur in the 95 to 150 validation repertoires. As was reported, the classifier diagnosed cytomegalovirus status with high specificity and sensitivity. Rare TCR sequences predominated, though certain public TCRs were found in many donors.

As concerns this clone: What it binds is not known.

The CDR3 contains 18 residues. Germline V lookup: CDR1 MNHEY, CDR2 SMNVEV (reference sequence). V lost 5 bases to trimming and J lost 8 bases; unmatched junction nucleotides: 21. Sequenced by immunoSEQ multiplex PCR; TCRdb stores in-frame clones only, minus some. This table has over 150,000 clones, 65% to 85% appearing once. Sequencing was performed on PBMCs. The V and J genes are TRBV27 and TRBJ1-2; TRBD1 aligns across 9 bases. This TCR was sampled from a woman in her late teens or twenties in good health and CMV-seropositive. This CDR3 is CASSRRISGTGLSGGYTF. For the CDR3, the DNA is TGTGCCAGCAGTCGCAGGATCTCCGGGACAGGGCTATCAGGGGGCTACACCTTC.